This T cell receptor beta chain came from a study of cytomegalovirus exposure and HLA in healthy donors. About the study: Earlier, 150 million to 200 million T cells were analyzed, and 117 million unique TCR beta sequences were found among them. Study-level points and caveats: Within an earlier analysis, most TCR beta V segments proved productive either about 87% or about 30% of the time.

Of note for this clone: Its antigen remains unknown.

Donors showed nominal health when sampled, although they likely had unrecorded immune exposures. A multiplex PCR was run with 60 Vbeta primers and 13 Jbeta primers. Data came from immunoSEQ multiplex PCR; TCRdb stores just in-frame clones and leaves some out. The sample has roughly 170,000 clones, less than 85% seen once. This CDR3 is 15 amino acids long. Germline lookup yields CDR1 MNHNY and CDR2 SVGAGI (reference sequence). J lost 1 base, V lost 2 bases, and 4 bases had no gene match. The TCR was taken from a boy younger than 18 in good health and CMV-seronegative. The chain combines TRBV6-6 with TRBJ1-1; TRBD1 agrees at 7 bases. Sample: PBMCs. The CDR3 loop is CASSYKDRANTEAFF. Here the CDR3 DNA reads TGTGCCAGCAGTTACAAAGACAGGGCGAACACTGAAGCTTTCTTT.